The sequence of this T cell receptor beta chain was determined in a study of shared clonotypes between healthy human individuals. As concerns this clone: This same CDR3 is encoded by further DNA sequences in the sample.

Germline V CDR1 and CDR2: SGHDT, YYEEEE. Trimming removed 0 bases from V and 6 bases from J, with 4 bases in between. The CDR3 consists of 11 residues. This table comes from immunoSEQ multiplex PCR, and its TCRdb copy is limited to in-frame clones, with some not included. Altogether roughly 400,000 clones are present, 90% to 97% being singletons, with the ten largest covering approximately 0.32%. The chain is built from TRBV5-6 and TRBJ2-7; D unresolved. The sequencing input was memory CD8+ T cells sorted from blood. Subset here: CD45RO+ cells pooled with CCR7-negative TemRA cells. The source is a man between 25 and 39 years old in good health. The CDR3 DNA follows: TGTGCCAGCAGCTTGGCCGGCGAGCAGTACTTC. This sequence encodes CASSLAGEQYF.